This T cell receptor (beta chain) was recorded in a study of blood T cell repertoires in COVID-19. Method: immunoSEQ multiplex PCR; TCRdb's copy keeps in-frame clones and lacks some. The sample includes 84,000 or so clones, 75% to 85% of them seen just once. This clone was detected only a few times. V shed 7 bases and J shed 6 bases, with 15 bases lying between them. This CDR3 spans 13 amino acids. The germline gives CDR1 SNHLY, CDR2 FYNNEI. V usage is TRBV2 and J usage is TRBJ1-1; D may be TRBD1 (6 bases). The receptor comes from a human donor in a cohort sampled during active COVID-19. Sequenced sample: peripheral blood. CDR3 residues: CASIPGGAAEAFF. The CDR3 DNA is TGTGCCAGCATTCCCGGGGGGGCGGCTGAAGCTTTCTTT.